The text below deals with one T cell receptor (beta chain). Its antigen is as yet unknown. Generated by immunoSEQ multiplex PCR, the TCRdb table keeps only in-frame clones and is missing some. The table lists tens of thousands of clones, about 85% of them singletons, with 0.35% in the top ten. This sample was taken from a study of OX40 agonist ivuxolimab in advanced cancers. About the study: Mean age 60 years, range 23 to 79; approximately 83% male. Three patients responded partially, comprising one with hepatocellular carcinoma and two with cutaneous melanoma. Study-wide results and limits: Averaged across samples, CD8+ T cells carried more expanded clones than CD4+ did. The study observed clonal expansion of CD4+ and CD8+ blood T cells by week 6 at 0.1 to 3.0 mg/kg.

This clonotype originated in an adult with an advanced solid tumor such as melanoma, head and neck, liver or kidney cancer. Sequences were derived from CD4+ or CD8+ T cells sorted from blood, sampled in a trial of the OX40 agonist ivuxolimab.

This CDR3 is CASSLGAGISNYGYTF. The CDR3 DNA reads as TGTGCCAGCAGCTTGGGGGCAGGCATAAGCAACTATGGCTACACCTTC. The chain is built from TRBV5-4 and TRBJ1-2; D is ambiguous. The CDR3 spans 16 residues. The germline V gene has CDR1 SGHNT and CDR2 YYREEE (reference sequence). V lost 0 bases and J 2 bases, leaving 14 bases between the germline ends.